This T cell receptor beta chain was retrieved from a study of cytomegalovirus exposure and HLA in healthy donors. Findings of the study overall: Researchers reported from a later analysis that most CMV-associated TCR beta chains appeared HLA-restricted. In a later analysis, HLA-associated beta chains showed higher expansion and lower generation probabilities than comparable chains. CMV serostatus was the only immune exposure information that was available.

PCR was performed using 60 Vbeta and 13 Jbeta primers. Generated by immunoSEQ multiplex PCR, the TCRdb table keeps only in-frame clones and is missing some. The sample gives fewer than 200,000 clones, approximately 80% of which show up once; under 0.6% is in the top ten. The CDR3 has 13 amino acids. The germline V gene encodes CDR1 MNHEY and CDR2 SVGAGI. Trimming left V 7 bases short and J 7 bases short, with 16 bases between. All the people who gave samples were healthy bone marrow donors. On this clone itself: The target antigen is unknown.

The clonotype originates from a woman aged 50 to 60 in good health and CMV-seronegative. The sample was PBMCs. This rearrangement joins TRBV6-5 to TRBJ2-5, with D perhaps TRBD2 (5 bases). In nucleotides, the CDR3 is TGTGCCAGCAAAAGAGGGAGAGGGCTGACCCAGTACTTC. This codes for CASKRGRGLTQYF.